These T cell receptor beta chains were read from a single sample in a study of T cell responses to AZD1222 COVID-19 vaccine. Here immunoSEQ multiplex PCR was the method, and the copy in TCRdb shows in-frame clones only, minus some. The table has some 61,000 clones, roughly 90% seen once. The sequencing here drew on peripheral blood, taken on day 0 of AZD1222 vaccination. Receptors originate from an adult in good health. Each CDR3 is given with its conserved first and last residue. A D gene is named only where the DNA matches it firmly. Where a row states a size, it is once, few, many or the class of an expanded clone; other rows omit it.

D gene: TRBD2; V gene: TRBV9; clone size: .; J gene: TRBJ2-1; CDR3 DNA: TGTGCCAGCAGCGTAGGGACGGGGGGGCGGATAGATGAGCAGTTCTTC; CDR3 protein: CASSVGTGGRIDEQFF
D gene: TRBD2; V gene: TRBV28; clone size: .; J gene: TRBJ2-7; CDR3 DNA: TGTGCCAGCAGTTTACCTAGCGGGAGGAGGTACGAGCAGTACTTC; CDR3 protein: CASSLPSGRRYEQYF
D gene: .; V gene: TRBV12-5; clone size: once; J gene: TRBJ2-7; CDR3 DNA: TGTGCTAGTGGTTTTGGGGCCGGAGACGAGCAGTACTTC; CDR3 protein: CASGFGAGDEQYF
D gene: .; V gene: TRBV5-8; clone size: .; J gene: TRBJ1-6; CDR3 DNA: TGTGCCAGCAGCTTGGTACCTCCACCCCTCCACTTT; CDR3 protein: CASSLVPPPLHF
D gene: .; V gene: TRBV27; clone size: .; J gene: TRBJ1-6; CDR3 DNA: TGTGCCAGCAGGAGGGGCTCCTATAATTCACCCCTCCACTTT; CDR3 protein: CASRRGSYNSPLHF
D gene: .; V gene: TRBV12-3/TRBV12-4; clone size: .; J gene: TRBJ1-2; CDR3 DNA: TGTGCCAGCCCCTGGACAGAGTATGGCTACACCTTC; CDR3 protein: CASPWTEYGYTF
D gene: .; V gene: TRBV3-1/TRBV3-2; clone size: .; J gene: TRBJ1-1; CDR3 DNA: TGTGCCAGCAGCAGCGGGACCCGAGGAACTGAAGCTTTCTTT; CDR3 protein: CASSSGTRGTEAFF
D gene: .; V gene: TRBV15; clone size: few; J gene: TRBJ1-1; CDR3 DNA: TGTGCCACCCGCAGCAGGGGGAACACTGAAGCTTTCTTT; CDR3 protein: CATRSRGNTEAFF
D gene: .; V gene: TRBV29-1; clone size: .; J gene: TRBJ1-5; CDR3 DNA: TGCAGCGTGGGAGAGAATCAGCCCCAGCATTTT; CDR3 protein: CSVGENQPQHF
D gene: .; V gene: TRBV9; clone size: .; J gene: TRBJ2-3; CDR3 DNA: TGTGCCAGCAGCGATGGGGCTCGCACAGATACGCAGTATTTT; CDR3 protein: CASSDGARTDTQYF
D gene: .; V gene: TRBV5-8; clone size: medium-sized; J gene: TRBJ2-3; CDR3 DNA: TGTGCCAGCAGCTTGGCCCCGATGGACAGAAGCACAGATACGCAGTATTTT; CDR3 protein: CASSLAPMDRSTDTQYF
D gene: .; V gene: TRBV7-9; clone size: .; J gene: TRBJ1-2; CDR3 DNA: TGTGCCAGCAGCTTAGGAGGGGAGGCCACACTGATAACCTTC; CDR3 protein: CASSLGGEATLITF
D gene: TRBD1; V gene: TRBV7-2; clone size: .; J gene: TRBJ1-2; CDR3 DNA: TGTGCCAGCGCTTTGGGGACAGGGGCGGTTGGCTACACCTTC; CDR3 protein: CASALGTGAVGYTF
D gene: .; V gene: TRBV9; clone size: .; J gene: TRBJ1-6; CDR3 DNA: TGTGCCAGCAGCGTAGTAGACATTAATTCACCCCTCCACTTT; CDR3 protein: CASSVVDINSPLHF
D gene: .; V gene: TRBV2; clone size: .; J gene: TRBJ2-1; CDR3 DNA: TGTGCCAGCAGTGATCTTGGGACCTACAATGAGCAGTTCTTC; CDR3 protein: CASSDLGTYNEQFF
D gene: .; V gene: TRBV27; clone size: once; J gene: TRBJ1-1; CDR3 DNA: TGTGCCAGCAGTTTAGTCGGCGGGGGCACTGAAGCTTTCTTT; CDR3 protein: CASSLVGGGTEAFF
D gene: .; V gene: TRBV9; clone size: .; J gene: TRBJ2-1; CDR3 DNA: TGTGCCAGCAGCGTTAGTAGTGAGCAGTTCTTC; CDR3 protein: CASSVSSEQFF
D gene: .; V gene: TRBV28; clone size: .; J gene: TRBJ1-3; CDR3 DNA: TGTGCCAGCAGTTTAGGGCGAAACACCATATATTTT; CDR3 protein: CASSLGRNTIYF
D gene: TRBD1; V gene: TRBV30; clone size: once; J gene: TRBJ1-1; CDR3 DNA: TGTGCCTGGAACAGGGGGAACACTGAAGCTTTCTTT; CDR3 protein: CAWNRGNTEAFF
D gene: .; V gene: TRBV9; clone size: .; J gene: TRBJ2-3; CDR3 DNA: TGTGCCAGCAGCGTTCCGGACAAGGATACGCAGTATTTT; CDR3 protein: CASSVPDKDTQYF
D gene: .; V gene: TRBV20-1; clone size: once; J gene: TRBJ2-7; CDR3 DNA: TGCAGTGCTCCCAAGGGGTACGAGCAGTACTTC; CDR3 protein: CSAPKGYEQYF
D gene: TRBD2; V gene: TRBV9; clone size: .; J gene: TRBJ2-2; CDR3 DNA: TGTGCCAGCAGCATACGACTAGCGGGGAACACCGGGGAGCTGTTTTTT; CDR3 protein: CASSIRLAGNTGELFF